One sample yielded the 2 T cell receptor beta chains listed below, sequenced in a study of shared clonotypes between healthy human individuals (TCRdb year 2020). Receptor amplification or capture employed the immunoSEQ multiplex PCR assay. TCRdb holds this immuneACCESS table with in-frame rearrangements only. Some clones are missing; in checked studies, unresolved V genes explain under half, and the rest has no known cause. In all, the sample holds approximately 710,000 clones, and around 91% of those were seen once. The ten largest make up 30% to 35% of the sample. Sequencing was done on a sample of memory CD8+ T cells from PBMCs. The cell subset or site label on this specimen signifies: CD45RO+ cells pooled with CCR7-negative TemRA cells. These receptors were taken from a man between 18 and 29 years old in good health. Some clones in this sample may be carry-over from other donors' samples.

The chain is built from TRBV5-8 and TRBJ1-1; no firm D call. Germline CDR1 SGHTS, CDR2 YDEGEE. V was shortened by 4 bases and J by 2 bases, with 6 bases between the two germline ends. CDR3 length: 12 amino acids. The CDR3 loop is CASSVLNTEAFF. The DNA for the CDR3 is TGTGCCAGCAGCGTCTTAAACACTGAAGCTTTCTTT.

A single count supports this clone. The chain joins TRBV27 to TRBJ1-5; a weak D match, TRBD1 (6 bases). The germline CDR1 and CDR2 sequences are MNHEY and SMNVEV (reference sequence). The CDR3 covers 15 residues. V was cut by 5 bases and J by 6 bases, with 17 bases left in between. The DNA for the CDR3 is TGTGCCAGCAGTCCCCTGAGGGGGGGAGGTCAGCCCCAGCATTTT. Protein sequence: CASSPLRGGGQPQHF.